This T cell receptor beta chain came from a study of cytomegalovirus exposure and HLA in healthy donors (dated by TCRdb to about 2017). Concerning the study at large: According to a later analysis, the 120 or so validation repertoires were produced on the same platform as the 666 repertoires of the first cohort. The study was designed to test whether signatures of past pathogen exposure could be identified by cataloging public T cell receptors. Along with the approximately 700-subject first cohort, a separate validation cohort of over a hundred different subjects was used. The study combined high-throughput TCR immunosequencing, statistical association of individual TCRs with disease status, and machine learning to predict cytomegalovirus infection status.

Relative to germline, V is 3 bases shorter and J is 7 bases shorter, with 13 bases between their ends. CDR1 SGHTS and CDR2 YDEGEE were looked up in the germline V gene. The CDR3 holds 13 amino acids from the cysteine to the phenylalanine. Kept here is only the CDR3 DNA, which spans 39 bases and is read in frame from base 1. Broad study findings and their caveats: While some public TCRs were present in many individuals, most TCR sequences turned up only very rarely across donors. In the study, some 180 TCR beta chains were listed as associated with cytomegalovirus. According to the authors, the approach could potentially be generalized to other disease states and immunological phenotypes. In a later analysis, TCRs clustered in the first cohort were found to also tend to co-occur in the 130 or so validation repertoires, with about 93% of cluster scores above 0. A few of the identified cytomegalovirus-associated TCR beta chains were confirmed in vitro to be specific for cytomegalovirus antigens. A later analysis lacked HLA typing for the validation cohort, so it scored co-occurrence in that cohort across all 120 or so repertoires. Cytomegalovirus status was reported to be diagnosed by the classifier with high specificity and sensitivity in both the original and validation cohorts.

Donors formed part of the validation cohort, which comprised approximately 130 subjects and was distinct from the first cohort of under 850 subjects. Libraries were made using the immunoSEQ multiplex PCR assay. From the authors' description of their analysis: A statistical classification framework was developed to diagnose cytomegalovirus status using the catalog of TCR beta chain sequences. What TCRdb holds here is the immuneACCESS table cut down to in-frame rearrangements. Part of the clones is not present; checked against another copy, under half of the missing clones reflect an unresolved V gene, and the others are unexplained. Clone size and V and J calls were adopted from that table, with D and trimming inferred from the DNA. The sample table shows under 200,000 clones, and about 86% are seen once. The ten biggest clones cover around 5% of the sample. A note on this clone: No antigen is known for it. No base qualities exist here, and no much larger clone lies one base off it.

Here the chain combines TRBV5-8 and TRBJ1-2, and TRBD1 may be the D gene, going by 5 matching bases. The sample taken for sequencing was PBMCs. The receptor was derived from a woman younger than 45 in good health and CMV-seronegative. The sequenced DNA: TGTGCCAGCAGCTCACGGGACTCGGGTGGCTACACCTTC. It is translated as CASSSRDSGGYTF.